These 23 T cell receptor beta chains share one sample of origin, sequenced in a study of shared clonotypes between healthy human individuals. The protocol was immunoSEQ multiplex PCR, while the TCRdb copy is restricted to in-frame clones and leaves out a portion. The data show 2,500,000 or so clones, over 85% seen once. Input material: naive CD4+ T cells sorted from blood. The subset: CD45RA+ positively selected. The receptors come from a man between 18 and 29 years old in good health.

The chain couples TRBV19 to TRBJ2-7, with 11 bases aligning to TRBD1. After removal of 9 bases from V and 0 bases from J, the junction contained 13 bases not matched to a gene. The CDR3 runs to 17 residues. Germline CDR1 is LNHDA and CDR2 is SQIVND (reference sequence). CDR3 bases: TGTGCCAGCCGCCGGGGAGCCGGGACAGGGGGCTCCTACGAGCAGTACTTC. This encodes CASRRGAGTGGSYEQYF.

V gene TRBV6-1 combines with J gene TRBJ1-2; D gene ambiguous. Germline CDR1 and CDR2: MNHNS and SASEGT. This CDR3 contains 12 residues. Trimming removed 4 bases at V and 8 bases at J, with 11 bases between. The CDR3 sequence: CASSGGDRGYTF. CDR3 DNA sequence: TGTGCCAGCAGTGGGGGAGACCGGGGCTACACCTTC.

The chain employs TRBV28 and TRBJ2-7; the match to TRBD1 covers 7 bases. Germline loops: CDR1 MDHEN, CDR2 SYDVKM. Trimming took 6 bases from V and 4 from J; bases not matched to a gene: 9. This CDR3 is built from 14 residues. Here the CDR3 DNA reads TGTGCCAGCAGGAATCGACAGGGTTCGTACGAGCAGTACTTC. Translated: CASRNRQGSYEQYF. Looking up the rest from reference TRBV28 and TRBJ2-7 gives the full variable domain: DVKVTQSSRYLVKRTGEKVFLECVQDMDHENMFWYRQDPGLGLRLIYFSYDVKMKEKGDIPEGYSVSREKKERFSLILESASTNQTSMYLCASRNRQGSYEQYFGPGTRLTVT.

The gene calls are TRBV5-4 and TRBJ2-5; 7 bases line up with TRBD1. This CDR3 has 14 amino acids. The germline V gene encodes CDR1 SGHNT and CDR2 YYREEE (reference sequence). V was pared by 4 bases and J by 11 bases, with 14 bases of the junction left unmatched. CDR3 nucleotides: TGTGCCAGCAGCGGGGTGACAGGGACAGCAGAGCAGTACTTC. Encoded protein: CASSGVTGTAEQYF.

V and J are TRBV2 and TRBJ2-5; the D is unclear. Germline V gene lookup returns CDR1 SNHLY and CDR2 FYNNEI. The CDR3 loop spans 14 amino acids. Trimming removed 6 bases from V and 5 bases from J, with 16 bases in between. CDR3 residues: CASSLQGPLETQYF. The CDR3 DNA follows: TGTGCCAGCAGCCTCCAAGGCCCCTTGGAGACCCAGTACTTC.

The chain carries TRBV27 and TRBJ2-1, with 9 bases identical to TRBD2. CDR3 length: 16 residues. V was clipped by 6 bases and J by 4 bases; unmatched bases: 10. Germline-derived CDR1 and CDR2 are MNHEY and SMNVEV (reference sequence). The CDR3, as DNA: TGTGCCAGCAGCCCTGGACTAGCGAATAAATACAATGAGCAGTTCTTC. Protein sequence: CASSPGLANKYNEQFF.

The chain uses TRBV6-6 and TRBJ2-2; 8 positions match TRBD1. V shed 2 bases and J 6 bases; nucleotides not matched to a gene: 8. CDR1 MNHNY and CDR2 SVGAGI come from the germline V gene (reference sequence). This CDR3 contains 16 residues. The CDR3 is CASSYTDRAGAGELFF. CDR3 coding DNA: TGTGCCAGCAGTTACACGGACAGGGCGGGTGCCGGGGAGCTGTTTTTT.

This chain links TRBV10-1 with TRBJ2-2; 13 nucleotides match TRBD2. The trim removed 6 bases at V and 1 base at J, leaving 2 bases unmatched. The CDR3 runs 16 residues. Germline-derived CDR1 and CDR2 are WNHNN and SYGVQD (reference sequence). The CDR3 nucleotides read TGCGCCAGCAGAGGACTAGCGGGGGAGAACACCGGGGAGCTGTTTTTT. As protein: CASRGLAGENTGELFF.

The chain is built from TRBV9 and TRBJ2-7; unclear D gene. The V end lost 0 bases, the J end lost 1 base, and 8 bases lay between the germline ends. The germline gives CDR1 SGDLS, CDR2 YYNGEE. The CDR3 runs to 14 residues. The CDR3 coding sequence is TGTGCCAGCAGCGTAGGCCCGGATTCCTACGAGCAGTACTTC. This encodes CASSVGPDSYEQYF.

The chain recombines TRBV19 with TRBJ1-2; 8 bases line up with TRBD1. Unmatched junction bases numbered 7, after V lost 7 bases and J lost 3 bases. The V gene's germline CDR1 is LNHDA and CDR2 SQIVND (reference sequence). The length of the CDR3 is 14 residues. The CDR3 region is CASTNGQGDYGYTF. CDR3 coding DNA: TGTGCCAGTACCAACGGACAGGGAGACTATGGCTACACCTTC.

The rearrangement uses TRBV10-1 and TRBJ1-5, with TRBD1 as a possible D gene (5 bases). Trimming pared 4 bases from V and 1 base from J, leaving 8 bases between. CDR1 is WNHNN and CDR2 is SYGVQD in the germline V gene (reference sequence). CDR3 length equals 14 residues. The CDR3, as DNA: TGCGCCAGCAGTGCCGGGACGAGCAATCAGCCCCAGCATTTT. It is translated as CASSAGTSNQPQHF.

The chain joins TRBV6-5 to TRBJ2-7, with TRBD2 as a possible D gene (5 bases). The germline V gene encodes CDR1 MNHEY and CDR2 SVGAGI. Trimming stripped 0 bases from V and 2 bases from J, with 8 bases between. This CDR3 is built from 14 residues. In DNA, the CDR3 is TGTGCCAGCAGTTACTCGAGGGCCACCTACGAGCAGTACTTC. It yields the protein CASSYSRATYEQYF.

V gene TRBV2 combines with J gene TRBJ2-7, with TRBD1 matching over 8 bases. V trimming: 5 bases; J trimming: 3 bases; junction bases outside the gene matches: 6. CDR1 is SNHLY, CDR2 FYNNEI, per germline. The CDR3 spans 14 residues. The CDR3 DNA sequence: TGTGCCAGCAGTCGGGGACAGGCTGGCTACGAGCAGTACTTC. Protein: CASSRGQAGYEQYF.

V is TRBV2 and J is TRBJ1-6; TRBD1 is a possible D gene (6 bases). The CDR3 loop spans 17 amino acids. Germline-derived CDR1 and CDR2 are SNHLY and FYNNEI. V was shortened by 5 bases and J by 5 bases, with 19 bases between the two germline ends. The CDR3 DNA reads as TGTGCCAGCAGTTTCGACAGGCCTAGGTATGATAATTCACCCCTCCACTTT. Protein sequence: CASSFDRPRYDNSPLHF.

The chain couples TRBV10-3 to TRBJ2-3; 8 nucleotides align to TRBD2. Losses at the gene ends were 7 bases for V and 5 bases for J; bases not matched to a gene: 11. Looked up from germline, CDR1 is ENHRY and CDR2 is SYGVKD. The CDR3 is made up of 15 amino acids. The CDR3 reads CAIMERAGVVDTQYF. Written as DNA, the CDR3 is TGTGCCATCATGGAACGAGCGGGGGTAGTAGATACGCAGTATTTT.

V usage is TRBV4-1 and J usage is TRBJ2-7; tentatively, D is TRBD2 (6 bases). This CDR3 comprises 15 residues. V was clipped by 4 bases and J by 3 bases, with 16 bases between them. Germline loops: CDR1 MGHRA, CDR2 YSYEKL. This CDR3 is CASSPGDSIVYEQYF. CDR3 DNA sequence: TGCGCCAGCAGCCCTGGGGACTCCATCGTCTACGAGCAGTACTTC.

This clone was detected once. The chain carries TRBV28 and TRBJ2-5; 9 bases agree with TRBD1. Trimming took 6 bases from V and 5 from J; bases not matched to a gene: 16. Germline CDR1 and CDR2: MDHEN and SYDVKM. The CDR3 has 17 amino acids. This CDR3 is CASSPRGTGTREETQYF. The CDR3 DNA is TGTGCCAGCAGCCCTAGGGGGACAGGGACCCGGGAGGAGACCCAGTACTTC.

The genes are TRBV10-3 and TRBJ1-3, with D uncertain. V lost 3 bases and J lost 1, with 13 bases in between. Germline values: CDR1 ENHRY, CDR2 SYGVKD. The CDR3 covers 16 residues. The CDR3 DNA reads TGTGCCATCAGTGATCAGGAATTTCCATCTGGAAACACCATATATTTT. Its protein product is CAISDQEFPSGNTIYF.

V usage is TRBV10-3 and J usage is TRBJ1-4; no clear D. Germline CDR1 ENHRY, CDR2 SYGVKD. This CDR3 is 11 amino acids long. V gave up 5 bases and J gave up 7 bases, with 5 bases separating them. CDR3 DNA: TGTGCCATCAGTACCGGTGAAAAACTGTTTTTT. Amino acid sequence: CAISTGEKLFF.

The V and J genes are TRBV28 and TRBJ1-5; D uncertain. With 5 bases removed from V and 7 bases from J, the gap between germline ends came to 24 bases. The germline gives CDR1 MDHEN, CDR2 SYDVKM. CDR3 size: 17 residues. The chain's CDR3 is CASSTSALNRVRQPQHF. In DNA form, the CDR3 reads TGTGCCAGCAGTACCAGCGCATTGAACCGCGTAAGGCAGCCCCAGCATTTT.

This chain connects TRBV12-5 to TRBJ1-4; unclear D gene. V gave up 5 bases and J gave up 12 bases, with 7 bases separating them. The germline V gene encodes CDR1 LGHNT and CDR2 FRNRAP. This CDR3 contains 10 residues. The CDR3 bases are TGTGCTAGTGGTCGGGATGAACTGTTTTTT. Encoded protein: CASGRDELFF.

This clone was detected only a few times. The genes are TRBV7-2 and TRBJ1-1; D gene uncertain. CDR1 is SGHTA, CDR2 FQGNSA, per germline. The germline V and J ends were trimmed by 1 base and 8 bases, with 8 bases remaining between them. This CDR3 has 12 residues. CDR3 nucleotides: TGTGCCAGCAGCTTAGAAGCCCCGGAAGCTTTCTTT. It is translated as CASSLEAPEAFF.

The V and J genes are TRBV5-5 and TRBJ1-6; D uncertain. CDR1 and CDR2 (germline): SGHKS, YYEKEE (reference sequence). This CDR3 has 15 amino acids. V was shortened by 1 base and J by 7 bases, with 12 bases between the two germline ends. The CDR3 coding sequence is TGTGCCAGCAGCTTGCATCCGGGAGAGAATTCACCCCTCCACTTT. It is translated as CASSLHPGENSPLHF.